The next 4 T cell receptor beta chains were all read from a single sample in a study of blood T cell repertoires in COVID-19. Produced via immunoSEQ multiplex PCR; TCRdb's table is partial and in-frame only. The data contain around 370,000 clones, about 88% of them singletons. The sample comprised peripheral blood. Source of these receptors: a woman aged 70-85 years with COVID-19, enrolled during active disease.

CDR3 loop: CASSPYHRCEAFF. In DNA, the CDR3 is TGCGCCAGCAGTCCTTACCACAGGTGTGAAGCTTTCTTT. This sequence joins TRBV23-1 and TRBJ1-1, with a tentative D call TRBD1 (5 bases). TRBV23-1 is assigned to the ORF class and has an uncertain function. The CDR3 length is 13 residues. Trimming cost V 4 bases and J 7 bases, with 13 bases left between them.

This sequence joins TRBV9 and TRBJ2-2; 8 bases line up with TRBD2. This CDR3 region has 16 residues. CDR1 and CDR2 (germline): SGDLS, YYNGEE. V lost 0 bases to trimming and J lost 3 bases; unmatched junction nucleotides: 4. CDR3 region: CASSVEAGADTGELFF. CDR3 sequence (DNA): TGTGCCAGCAGCGTAGAAGCGGGGGCGGACACCGGGGAGCTGTTTTTT.

The chain uses TRBV5-1 and TRBJ2-5, with TRBD1 as a possible D gene (5 bases). This CDR3 comprises 14 residues. Trimming removed 2 bases from V and 2 bases from J, with 10 bases in between. Looked up from germline, CDR1 is SGHRS and CDR2 is YFSETQ. CDR3 DNA: TGCGCCAGCAGCTTTTCTCGACAGCAAGAGACCCAGTACTTC. This gives the protein CASSFSRQQETQYF. Full variable domain (rest looked up from reference TRBV5-1 and TRBJ2-5): KAGVTQTPRYLIKTRGQQVTLSCSPISGHRSVSWYQQTPGQGLQFLFEYFSETQRNKGNFPGRFSGRQFSNSRSEMNVSTLELGDSALYLCASSFSRQQETQYFGPGTRLLVL.

The chain combines TRBV11-2 with TRBJ2-1, with TRBD1 matching over 10 bases. Unmatched junction bases numbered 4, after V lost 4 bases and J lost 4 bases. Per germline, CDR1 SGHAT and CDR2 FQNNGV. CDR3 length: 15 amino acids. The CDR3, as DNA: TGTGCCAGCAGCTCTGGACAGGGGGGGTACAATGAGCAGTTCTTC. This translates into CASSSGQGGYNEQFF.